This T cell receptor (beta chain) was profiled in a study of graft-versus-host responses after intestinal transplantation. Study-wide context: Recipients had transplants, and these were multivisceral, liver-intestinal, or isolated intestinal. Tacrolimus plus steroids were given to all recipients for roughly three years, preceded by anti-thymocyte globulin induction.

The CDR3 runs 15 residues. The assay was immunoSEQ multiplex PCR, and TCRdb's table has in-frame clones only and misses some. The table lists thousands of clones, over 70% of them singletons, with 37% in the top ten. Study-wide results and caveats: With peak circulating GvH clone levels came an association with early post-transplant HvG declines.

On this clone itself: The antigen is not known.

This chain links TRBV12-1 with TRBJ1-4; no DNA check was done on the table's D call, TRBD1. TRBV12-1 is given as a pseudogene. The receptor comes from a human patient who received an intestinal transplant, so some T cells may come from the graft donor. Sequenced material: PBMCs, taken 324 days after intestinal transplant. Written as DNA, the CDR3 is TGTGCCAGCAGCTTTGCGCCGCAGGGGCATGAAAAACTGTTTTTT. Residues: CASSFAPQGHEKLFF.